This is a list of T cell receptor beta chains from one sample in a study of radiation and T cells in renal cell carcinoma. Sequenced by immunoSEQ multiplex PCR; TCRdb stores in-frame clones only, minus some. In the table there are 150,000 or so clones, about 88% of which are singletons. The sample here was blood, taken from a patient whose treatment included radiotherapy and nephrectomy. These receptors were collected from a woman in her forties or fifties with renal cell carcinoma. The CDR3 runs from the conserved cysteine through the conserved F or W.

V,length,J,CDR3
TRBV29-1,12,TRBJ1-1,CSVRAGFTEAFF
TRBV5-3,18,TRBJ2-5,CARSLFLAGGKSGETQYF
TRBV5-4,13,TRBJ2-7,CASSFEFLREQYF
TRBV6-5,13,TRBJ2-4,CASSGTGRGIQYF
TRBV11-1,15,TRBJ2-1,CASSPPGLRHNEQFF
TRBV2,16,TRBJ2-7,CASSRSTGTLVYEQYF
TRBV15,19,TRBJ2-3,CATSRDLFGGGPATDTQYF
TRBV10-3,14,TRBJ2-7,CAISGGGGLYEQYF
TRBV5-4,13,TRBJ1-3,CASSHGAGNTIYF
TRBV5-1,14,TRBJ2-2,CASSLTSNTGELFF
TRBV5-4,14,TRBJ1-2,CASSLGTGDYGYTF
TRBV9,14,TRBJ2-1,CASSVGGDYNEQFF
TRBV6-4,13,TRBJ1-2,CASSDTYKSGYTF
TRBV9,14,TRBJ2-3,CASSPGSGVDTQYF
TRBV9,15,TRBJ1-1,CASSVAPKGDSEAFF
TRBV5-6,11,TRBJ1-2,CASSLERGYTF
TRBV19,14,TRBJ1-3,CASTSGGLGNTIYF
TRBV7-3,16,TRBJ1-6,CASSLTGGSLNSPLHF
TRBV4-3,13,TRBJ2-5,CASSLSVRETQYF
TRBV19,15,TRBJ2-1,CASSPSGGTYNEQFF
TRBV4-2,13,TRBJ2-3,CASSLSHTDTQYF
TRBV18,11,TRBJ2-5,CASSREETQYF
TRBV4-2,15,TRBJ1-5,CASSQATGGNQPQHF
TRBV6-1,14,TRBJ2-2,CASIRAGGVGELFF
TRBV5-1,15,TRBJ1-1,CASSPLAGLDTEAFF
TRBV2,12,TRBJ1-4,CASSEQGEKLFF
TRBV5-1,13,TRBJ2-5,CASSPRTGETQYF
TRBV30,14,TRBJ1-4,CAWRDRGFNEKLFF
TRBV7-9,17,TRBJ2-7,CASSPSTDRPHYYEQYF
TRBV13,13,TRBJ2-7,CASSYGPPYEQYF
TRBV7-9,15,TRBJ1-4,CASRQDGATNEKLFF
TRBV7-9,14,TRBJ1-3,CASSLASGGNTIYF
TRBV28,15,TRBJ2-7,CASSTRARSSYEQYF
TRBV29-1,14,TRBJ2-5,CSVAGLAGQETQYF
TRBV19,15,TRBJ2-2,CASSTNPTGTGELFF
TRBV18,17,TRBJ1-2,CASSPLGQGSNAGGYTF
TRBV29-1,12,TRBJ2-5,CSVALSAATQYF
TRBV6-1,14,TRBJ2-7,CASSPRTPTPGQYF
TRBV7-9,16,TRBJ1-4,CASSPIRGGRNEKLFF
TRBV18,16,TRBJ2-7,CASSPQGTGVIYEQYF
TRBV7-3,14,TRBJ1-6,CASSFQGGGSPLHF
TRBV2,15,TRBJ2-3,CASRGVSGGADTQYF
TRBV6-5,16,TRBJ2-7,CASSYGDRGLSYEQYF
TRBV7-2,13,TRBJ2-1,CASSLVAVDEQFF
TRBV6-1,16,TRBJ2-1,CASSEPGTGGYNEQFF
TRBV30,14,TRBJ1-5,CAWSAISSNQPQHF
TRBV7-8,15,TRBJ2-7,CASSPNRDSSYEQYF
TRBV5-1,14,TRBJ2-3,CASSLPTSTDTQYF
TRBV18,18,TRBJ1-5,CASSPRDRGTFGNQPQHF
TRBV5-8,16,TRBJ2-1,CASSSPGSSSYNEQFF
TRBV7-9,14,TRBJ1-2,CASSLDRAVGGYTF